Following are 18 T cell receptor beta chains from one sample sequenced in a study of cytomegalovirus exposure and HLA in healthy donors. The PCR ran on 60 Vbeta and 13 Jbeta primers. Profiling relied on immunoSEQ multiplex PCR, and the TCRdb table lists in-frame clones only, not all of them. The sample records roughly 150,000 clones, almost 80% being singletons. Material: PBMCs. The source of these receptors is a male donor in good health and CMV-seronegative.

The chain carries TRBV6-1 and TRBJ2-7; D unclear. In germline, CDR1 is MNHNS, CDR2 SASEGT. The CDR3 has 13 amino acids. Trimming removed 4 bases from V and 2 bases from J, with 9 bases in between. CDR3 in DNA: TGTGCCAGCAGTGTAATCCGAGCCTACGAGCAGTACTTC. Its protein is CASSVIRAYEQYF.

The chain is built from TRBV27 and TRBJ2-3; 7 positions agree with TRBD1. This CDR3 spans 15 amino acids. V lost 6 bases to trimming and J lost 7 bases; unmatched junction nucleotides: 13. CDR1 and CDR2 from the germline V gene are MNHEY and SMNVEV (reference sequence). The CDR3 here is CASRTTGVNFYTQYF. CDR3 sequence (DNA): TGTGCCAGCAGGACCACAGGGGTTAATTTTTATACGCAGTATTTT.

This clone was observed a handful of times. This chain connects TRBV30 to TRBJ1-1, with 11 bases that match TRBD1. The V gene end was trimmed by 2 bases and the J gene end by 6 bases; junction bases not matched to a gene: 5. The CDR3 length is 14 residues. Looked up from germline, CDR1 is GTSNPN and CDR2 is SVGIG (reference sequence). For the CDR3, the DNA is TGTGCCTGGAGTCCGGGACAGGGGGTCGCTGAAGCTTTCTTT. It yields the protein CAWSPGQGVAEAFF.

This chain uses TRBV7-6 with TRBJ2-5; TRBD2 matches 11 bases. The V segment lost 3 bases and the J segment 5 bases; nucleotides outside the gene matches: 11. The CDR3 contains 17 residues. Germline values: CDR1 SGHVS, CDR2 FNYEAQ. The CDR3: CASSLRLAGRTGETQYF. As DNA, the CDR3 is TGTGCCAGCAGCTTGCGACTAGCGGGGAGAACCGGGGAGACCCAGTACTTC.

The CDR3 DNA is TGTGCCAGCAGCTTTGGGATGCCGGGGTCGGATTCACCCCTCCACTTT. It translates to CASSFGMPGSDSPLHF. This chain joins TRBV5-6 and TRBJ1-6, with D unresolved. Between the trimmed V and J ends, which lost 2 bases and 8 bases, there was a span of 17 bases. Germline CDR1 reads SGHDT; CDR2 reads YYEEEE. The CDR3 contains 16 residues.

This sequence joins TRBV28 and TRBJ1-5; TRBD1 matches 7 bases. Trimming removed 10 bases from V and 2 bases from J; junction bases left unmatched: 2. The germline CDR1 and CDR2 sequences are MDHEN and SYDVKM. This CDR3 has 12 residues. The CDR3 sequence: CAIQGGNQPQHF. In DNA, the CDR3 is TGTGCCATCCAGGGGGGCAATCAGCCCCAGCATTTT.

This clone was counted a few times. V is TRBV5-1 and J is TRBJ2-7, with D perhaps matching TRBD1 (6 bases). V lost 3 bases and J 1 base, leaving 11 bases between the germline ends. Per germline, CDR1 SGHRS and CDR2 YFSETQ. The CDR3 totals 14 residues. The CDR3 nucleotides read TGCGCCAGCAGCTCACTGGGACATTCCTACGAGCAGTACTTC. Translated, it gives CASSSLGHSYEQYF.

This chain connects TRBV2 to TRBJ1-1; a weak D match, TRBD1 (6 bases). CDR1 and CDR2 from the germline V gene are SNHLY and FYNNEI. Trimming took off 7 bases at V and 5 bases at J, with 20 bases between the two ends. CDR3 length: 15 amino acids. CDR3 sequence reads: CASTERGAGGTEAFF. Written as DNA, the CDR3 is TGTGCCAGCACCGAGAGGGGGGCGGGAGGGACTGAAGCTTTCTTT. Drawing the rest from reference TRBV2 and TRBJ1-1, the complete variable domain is EPEVTQTPSHQVTQMGQEVILRCVPISNHLYFYWYRQILGQKVEFLVSFYNNEISEKSEIFDDQFSVERPDGSNFTLKIRSTKLEDSAMYFCASTERGAGGTEAFFGQGTRLTVV.

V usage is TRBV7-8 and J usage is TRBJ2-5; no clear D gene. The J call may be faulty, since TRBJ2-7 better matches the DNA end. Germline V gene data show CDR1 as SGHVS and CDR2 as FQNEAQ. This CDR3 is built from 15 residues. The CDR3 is CASSLGGLGSYEQYF. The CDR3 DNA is TGTGCCAGCAGCTTAGGAGGCCTGGGTTCCTACGAGCAGTACTTC.

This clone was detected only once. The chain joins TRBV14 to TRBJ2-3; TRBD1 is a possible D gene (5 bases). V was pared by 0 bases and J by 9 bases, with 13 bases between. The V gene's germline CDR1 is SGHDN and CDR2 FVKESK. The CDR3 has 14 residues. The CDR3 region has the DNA TGTGCCAGCAGCCAAGAAAGCCCGCAGGGCACGCAGTATTTT. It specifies CASSQESPQGTQYF.

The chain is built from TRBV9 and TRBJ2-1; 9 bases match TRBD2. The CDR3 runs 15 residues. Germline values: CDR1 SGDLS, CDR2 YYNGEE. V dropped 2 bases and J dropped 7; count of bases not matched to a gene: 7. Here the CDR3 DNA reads TGTGCCAGCAGCGTTGATGCGGGAGGGGGGAATGAGCAGTTCTTC. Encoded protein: CASSVDAGGGNEQFF.

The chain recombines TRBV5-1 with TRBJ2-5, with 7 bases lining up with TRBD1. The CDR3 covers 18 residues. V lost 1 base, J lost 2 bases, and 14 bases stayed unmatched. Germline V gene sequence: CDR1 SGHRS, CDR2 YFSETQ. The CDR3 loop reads CASSLSGAGGERQETQYF. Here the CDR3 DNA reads TGCGCCAGCAGCTTGTCTGGGGCAGGGGGTGAACGGCAAGAGACCCAGTACTTC.

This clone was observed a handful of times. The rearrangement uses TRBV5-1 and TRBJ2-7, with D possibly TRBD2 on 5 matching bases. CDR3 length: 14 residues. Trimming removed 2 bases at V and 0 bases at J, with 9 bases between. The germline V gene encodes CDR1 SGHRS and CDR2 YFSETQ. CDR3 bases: TGCGCCAGCAGCTTCAGCGGAAACTCCTACGAGCAGTACTTC. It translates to CASSFSGNSYEQYF.

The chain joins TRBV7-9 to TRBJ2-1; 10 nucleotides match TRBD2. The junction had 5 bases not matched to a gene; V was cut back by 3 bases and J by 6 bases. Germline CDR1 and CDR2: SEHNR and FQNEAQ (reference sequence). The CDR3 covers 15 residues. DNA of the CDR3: TGTGCCAGCAGCTTTGGGACTAGCGATTCCAATGAGCAGTTCTTC. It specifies CASSFGTSDSNEQFF.

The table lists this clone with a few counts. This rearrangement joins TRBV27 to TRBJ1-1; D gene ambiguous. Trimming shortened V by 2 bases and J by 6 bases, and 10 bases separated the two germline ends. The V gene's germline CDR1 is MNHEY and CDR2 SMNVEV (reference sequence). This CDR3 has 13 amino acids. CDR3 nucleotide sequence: TGTGCCAGCAGTTTAACCACTAGCGCTGAAGCTTTCTTT. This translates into CASSLTTSAEAFF.

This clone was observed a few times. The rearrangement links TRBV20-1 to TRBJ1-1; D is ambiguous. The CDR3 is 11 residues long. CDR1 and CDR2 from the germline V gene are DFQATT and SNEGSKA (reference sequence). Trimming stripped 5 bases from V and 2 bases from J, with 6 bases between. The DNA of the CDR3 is TGCAGTGCTCCTACCAACACTGAAGCTTTCTTT. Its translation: CSAPTNTEAFF.

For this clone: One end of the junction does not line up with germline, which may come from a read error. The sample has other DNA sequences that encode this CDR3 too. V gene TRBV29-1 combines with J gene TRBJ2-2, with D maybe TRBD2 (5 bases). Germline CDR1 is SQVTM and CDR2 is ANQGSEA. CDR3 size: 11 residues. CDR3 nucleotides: TGCAGCGTTGGGCAGTCCGGGGAGTTGTTTTTT. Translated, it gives CSVGQSGELFF.

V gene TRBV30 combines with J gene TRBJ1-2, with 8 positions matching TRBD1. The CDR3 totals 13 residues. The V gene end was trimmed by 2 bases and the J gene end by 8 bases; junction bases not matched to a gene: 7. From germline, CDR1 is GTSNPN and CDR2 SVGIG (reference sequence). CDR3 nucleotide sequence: TGTGCCTGGAGTCCGCAGGGGGCGCGAGGCTACACCTTC. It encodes CAWSPQGARGYTF.